The source of this TCR beta chain is a study of T cell responses to AZD1222 COVID-19 vaccine. Remarks on this clone: Its matching antigen is unknown.

The CDR3 extends over 16 amino acids. V was shortened by 6 bases and J by 2 bases, with 19 bases between the two germline ends. Germline lookup yields CDR1 KGHSH and CDR2 LQKENI. Data came from immunoSEQ multiplex PCR; TCRdb stores just in-frame clones and leaves some out. The table records around 160,000 clones, roughly 91% of them present only once. Whole-study results and caveats: Reportedly, close to half of spike-specific TCRs are directed against unmutated variant regions. Donor demographics were predominantly white British with a female majority; clonal diversity may be underestimated. Across the whole spike, CD4 TCRs peaked at regions 160-218 and 743-854.

Here the sequenced sample was peripheral blood, taken on day 0 of AZD1222 vaccination. The chain carries TRBV18 and TRBJ1-1, with D possibly TRBD1 on 5 matching bases. The sequence was collected from an adult in good health. The CDR3 bases are TGTGCCAGCTCCCTCTCCCGGGGAAGGGGCAACACTGAAGCTTTCTTT. The encoded protein is CASSLSRGRGNTEAFF.